The rows below give T cell receptor beta chains drawn from one sample of a study of blood T cell repertoires in COVID-19. Sequencing was performed with immunoSEQ multiplex PCR; in TCRdb, only in-frame clones are kept and a portion is missing. The sample has 260,000 or so clones; 75% to 85% are singletons. Sequenced input: peripheral blood. These receptors came from a woman in her seventies with acute or convalescent COVID-19. The CDR3 runs from the conserved cysteine through the conserved F or W. The D gene is left open where the match is weak. Clone size is shown for a subset of rows, as once, few, many or a class of expanded clone.

>TRBV24-1|TRBJ2-2|.|.
TGTGCCACCAGTGATTTAAGGAAGAGGAGTAACACCGGGGAGCTGTTTTTT
CATSDLRKRSNTGELFF
>TRBV19|TRBJ1-6|.|.
TGTGCCAGTAGTATCAGCGCTTCTTCACCCCTCCACTTT
CASSISASSPLHF
>TRBV19|TRBJ1-2|TRBD1|.
TGTGCCAGTAGTATAACAGGGGGCGAGGCATATGTCTATGGCTACACCTTC
CASSITGGEAYVYGYTF
>TRBV4-3|TRBJ1-1|.|.
TGCGCCAGCAGCCAAGAAGGGAGGTTGGCTGAAGCTTTCTTT
CASSQEGRLAEAFF
>TRBV6-5|TRBJ2-5|.|once
TGTGCCAGCAGTAAGATTGAGGAAGAGACCCAGTACTTC
CASSKIEEETQYF
>TRBV27|TRBJ2-7|TRBD2|.
TGTGCCAGCAGTTTCACTAGCGGGGGTTCCCACTACGAGCAGTACTTC
CASSFTSGGSHYEQYF
>TRBV2|TRBJ2-1|.|.
TGTGCCAGCAGTGAATTGGTACCGGGATTGGATGAGCAGTTCTTC
CASSELVPGLDEQFF
>TRBV6-5|TRBJ1-1|.|.
TGTGCCAGCAGTTACTCCCGCAGGCAAAACACTGAAGCTTTCTTT
CASSYSRRQNTEAFF
>TRBV4-2|TRBJ2-7|.|.
TGTGCCAGCAGCCAAGAGGTCTTTGCGGCCTACGAGCAGTACTTC
CASSQEVFAAYEQYF
>TRBV18|TRBJ1-4|.|.
TGTGCCAGCTCCGAGAATGAAAAACTGTTTTTT
CASSENEKLFF
>TRBV9|TRBJ1-2|TRBD1|.
TGTGCCAGCAGCGCTCTCCCGGGACAGGGCACCCACTATGGCTACACCTTC
CASSALPGQGTHYGYTF
>TRBV5-4|TRBJ1-2|TRBD1|.
TGTGCCAGCAGCCTGACAGGGTATGGCTACACCTTC
CASSLTGYGYTF
>TRBV6-2/TRBV6-3|TRBJ1-2|.|.
TGTGCCAGCAGTTACTCGGAAGGGGTCTATGGCTACACCTTC
CASSYSEGVYGYTF
>TRBV3-1/TRBV3-2|TRBJ2-7|TRBD1|.
TGTGCCAGCAGCCTGAACAGGGGGCAGTGGAACGAGCAGTACTTC
CASSLNRGQWNEQYF
>TRBV29-1|TRBJ1-2|TRBD1|.
TGCAGCGTTGCAGACAGGGAGGACTATGGCTACACCTTC
CSVADREDYGYTF
>TRBV27|TRBJ1-1|.|few
TGTGCCAGCAGTTTATCGGTAGTAGGGAGGACTGAAGCTTTCTTT
CASSLSVVGRTEAFF
>TRBV18|TRBJ1-5|TRBD1|.
TGTGCCAGCTCCGGCGACAGGGAGAAACCCCAGCATTTT
CASSGDREKPQHF
>TRBV5-5|TRBJ2-2|.|.
TGTGCCAGCAGCTTGGAACAGTCGGAGGAGCTGTTTTTT
CASSLEQSEELFF
>TRBV2|TRBJ1-5|TRBD1|few
TGTGCCAGCAGTCGGGACAGTCTTAGCAATCAGCCCCAGCATTTT
CASSRDSLSNQPQHF
>TRBV5-1|TRBJ1-2|.|few
TGCGCCAGCAGCTTGAATAAACAGGCGAACTATGGCTACACCTTC
CASSLNKQANYGYTF
>TRBV3-1/TRBV3-2|TRBJ2-5|.|.
TGTGCCAGCAGTGTAGGAGGGATCGAGACCCAGTACTTC
CASSVGGIETQYF
>TRBV24-1|TRBJ2-1|.|.
TGTGCCACCAGTGACGCCGGGACAAGGAATGAGCAGTTCTTC
CATSDAGTRNEQFF
>TRBV6-4|TRBJ1-2|.|.
TGTGCCAGCAGTGACTCGGGGGGAAACTATGGCTACACCTTC
CASSDSGGNYGYTF
>TRBV6-5|TRBJ1-2|.|.
TGTGCCACCCAAAGTGGCGGGGACGGCGACTATGGCTACACCTTC
CATQSGGDGDYGYTF
>TRBV27|TRBJ1-4|.|.
TGTGCCAGCAGTTTCTCGACTAATGAAAAACTGTTTTTT
CASSFSTNEKLFF
>TRBV30|TRBJ1-3|TRBD1|.
TGTGCCTGGATTCCGGGACAGATAGAAGGAAACACCATATATTTT
CAWIPGQIEGNTIYF
>TRBV7-2|TRBJ2-5|.|.
TGTGCCAGCCGTACGGGAAGGGGGTCCCAAGAAGAGACCCAGTACTTC
CASRTGRGSQEETQYF
>TRBV5-5|TRBJ1-5|TRBD1|.
TGTGCCAGCAGCTTGGGAAGGCAGGGGGTCAGCAATCAGCCCCAGCATTTT
CASSLGRQGVSNQPQHF
>TRBV30|TRBJ1-5|.|.
TGTGCCTGGAGTGTACAAGGTTTCGGGCAGCCCCAGCATTTT
CAWSVQGFGQPQHF